The 7 T cell receptor beta chains in this list originate from one sample, sequenced in a study of response to subunit inactivated influenza vaccine. TCRdb redid the calling of the RT-PCR reads with MiXCR, one entry per CDR3 protein. The sample records about 540,000 distinct CDR3 sequences, under 25% being singletons. These records were also assigned to another study, of T cells expressing NK-cell markers. As that study records: In generating TCR beta cDNA, 5'RACE template switching with UMIs was used.

The sample here was CD4+ T cells sorted from PBMCs, taken 11 to 12 days after vaccination. The source of these receptors is a man aged 45-65 years who received an inactivated influenza vaccine.

CDR3 in amino acids: CASTPVAFMNTEAFF. CDR3 coding DNA: TGTGCCAGCACCCCCGTCGCCTTCATGAACACTGAAGCTTTCTTT. The chain joins TRBV27 to TRBJ1-1; D ambiguous. Germline V lookup: CDR1 MNHEY, CDR2 SMNVEV (reference sequence). Trimming shortened V by 7 bases and J by 0 bases, and 15 bases separated the two germline ends. CDR3 length equals 15 residues.

The rearrangement joins TRBV18 to TRBJ2-3; TRBD2 agrees at 9 bases. J gave up 2 bases and V 6 bases, and 3 bases lay outside the gene matches. CDR1 and CDR2 from the germline V gene are KGHSH and LQKENI. CDR3 length: 14 residues. CDR3 residues: CASSRLADTDTQYF. The CDR3 nucleotides are TGTGCCAGCTCGAGACTAGCGGACACAGATACGCAGTATTTT.

In its sample, this clonotype was seen a few times. This CDR3 is CASSPGSQGNNEQYF. In DNA, the CDR3 is TGTGCCAGCAGCCCTGGGTCCCAGGGTAACAACGAGCAGTACTTC. The rearrangement joins TRBV7-6 to TRBJ2-7; a weak D match, TRBD1 (5 bases). V was cut by 5 bases and J by 5 bases, with 19 bases left in between. Germline assignment: CDR1 SGHVS and CDR2 FNYEAQ. This CDR3 has 15 residues.

This clonotype was detected only a few times. The rearrangement links TRBV6-1 to TRBJ2-2; perhaps TRBD1 as D (7 bases). V was cut by 7 bases and J by 5 bases, with 11 bases left in between. CDR3 length: 13 residues. Looked up from germline, CDR1 is MNHNS and CDR2 is SASEGT. The CDR3 region is CASTEGATGELFF. As DNA, the CDR3 is TGTGCCAGCACGGAGGGGGCGACCGGGGAGCTGTTTTTT.

V is TRBV5-6 and J is TRBJ1-2; D ambiguous. The CDR3 runs 14 residues. Trimming took off 1 base at V and 4 bases at J, with 11 bases between the two ends. Germline CDR1 is SGHDT and CDR2 is YYEEEE. The DNA of the CDR3 is TGTGCCAGCAGCTTGCAGAGTCAGGCCTATGGCTACACCTTC. Residues: CASSLQSQAYGYTF.

The genes are TRBV10-3 and TRBJ2-7; no clear D. The ends were cut back, 3 bases at V and 2 bases at J, with 14 bases in the middle. CDR1 is ENHRY, CDR2 SYGVKD, per germline. The CDR3 consists of 15 residues. The chain's CDR3 is CAISDEAGRTYEQYF. The CDR3 bases are TGTGCCATCAGTGACGAGGCAGGTAGAACCTACGAGCAGTACTTC.

This clonotype was found a few times. The V gene is TRBV7-9, the J gene TRBJ2-1; 8 bases map to TRBD1. The V gene end was trimmed by 4 bases and the J gene end by 6 bases; junction bases not matched to a gene: 5. This CDR3 has 14 amino acids. Per germline, CDR1 SEHNR and CDR2 FQNEAQ (reference sequence). CDR3 bases: TGTGCCAGCAGCTGGATCGACAGGGGCAATGAGCAGTTCTTC. This gives the protein CASSWIDRGNEQFF.